These T cell receptor beta chains were read from a single sample in a study of identical twins. One entry per CDR3 protein results from TCRdb running MiXCR on the 5' RACE reads. The table has hundreds of thousands of distinct CDR3 sequences, about 12% seen once. The sample was also reused in another study, on yellow fever vaccine responses in identical twins.

The sequencing input was PBMCs. The receptors shown here come from a woman between 18 and 30 years old in good health. Both conserved end residues are part of each CDR3. A D gene is named only where the DNA matches it firmly. Size values are once, few and many counts, or a class for expanded clones, and some rows have none.

d_gene	v_gene	j_gene	abundance	CDR3aa	CDR3nt
TRBD2	TRBV7-9	TRBJ2-1	NA	CASGLGGYNEQFF	TGTGCCAGCGGGCTGGGGGGGTACAATGAGCAGTTCTTC
NA	TRBV12-3/TRBV12-4	TRBJ2-1	NA	CASSLARGPRTNEQFF	TGTGCCAGCAGTTTAGCGCGGGGTCCGCGTACCAATGAGCAGTTCTTC
NA	TRBV10-3	TRBJ2-4	few	CAISELSRASQYF	TGTGCCATCAGTGAGTTGAGTAGGGCTTCCCAGTACTTC
NA	TRBV18	TRBJ2-5	NA	CASSPPTGRETQYF	TGTGCCAGCTCACCACCTACAGGGAGGGAGACCCAGTACTTC
TRBD1	TRBV6-1	TRBJ2-5	few	CASSGAGGRETQYF	TGTGCCAGCAGTGGAGCAGGGGGAAGGGAGACCCAGTACTTC
TRBD1	TRBV7-8	TRBJ1-2	many	CASSRGTVNYGYTF	TGTGCCAGCAGCCGCGGGACAGTTAACTATGGCTACACCTTC
NA	TRBV20-1	TRBJ2-1	few	CSASERGSYNEQFF	TGCAGTGCTAGCGAGAGGGGCTCCTACAATGAGCAGTTCTTC
NA	TRBV20-1	TRBJ2-3	NA	CCARDMGRRGTDTQYF	TGCTGTGCTAGAGATATGGGGCGGAGAGGCACAGATACGCAGTATTTT
TRBD2	TRBV12-3/TRBV12-4	TRBJ2-2	many	CASRGLPYTGELFF	TGTGCCAGCAGGGGACTACCTTACACCGGGGAGCTGTTTTTT
NA	TRBV3-1	TRBJ2-2	many	CASSQVAGKGSTGELFF	TGTGCCAGCAGCCAAGTGGCAGGGAAGGGGAGCACCGGGGAGCTGTTTTTT
TRBD2	TRBV12-3/TRBV12-4	TRBJ2-7	few	CASSTRLAGSYEQYF	TGTGCCAGCAGTACCCGACTAGCGGGGAGCTACGAGCAGTACTTC
NA	TRBV20-1	TRBJ1-1	few	CSASGVGEAFF	TGCAGTGCTAGTGGGGTTGGCGAAGCTTTCTTT
TRBD1	TRBV5-1	TRBJ2-7	many	CASSLEDRGYYEQYF	TGCGCCAGCAGCTTGGAGGACAGGGGCTACTACGAGCAGTACTTC
TRBD2	TRBV20-1	TRBJ2-1	few	CSAIKPHSGMAEQFF	TGCAGTGCAATAAAACCCCATAGCGGGATGGCGGAGCAGTTCTTC
TRBD1	TRBV15	TRBJ2-3	NA	CATSGTGGAGVRPDTQYF	TGTGCCACCAGCGGGACAGGGGGCGCGGGGGTACGCCCCGATACGCAGTATTTT
NA	TRBV6-1	TRBJ2-1	NA	CASSEDRDEFF	TGTGCCAGCAGTGAGGATAGGGACGAGTTCTTC
TRBD1	TRBV28	TRBJ2-5	NA	CASSHHGTAYQETQYF	TGTGCCAGCAGTCATCATGGGACAGCCTACCAAGAGACCCAGTACTTC
NA	TRBV5-1	TRBJ1-2	NA	CASSFPTVLGDGYTF	TGCGCCAGCAGCTTTCCAACGGTGCTTGGGGATGGCTACACCTTC
NA	TRBV28	TRBJ1-5	many	CASSLLTQPQHF	TGTGCCAGCAGTTTGTTAACTCAGCCCCAGCATTTT
NA	TRBV6-2/TRBV6-3	TRBJ1-1	few	CASTRTVGTTEAFF	TGTGCCAGCACCCGGACAGTCGGAACAACTGAAGCTTTCTTT
NA	TRBV24-1	TRBJ2-2	few	CATSDEGSVTGELFF	TGTGCCACCAGTGATGAGGGGTCGGTCACCGGGGAGCTGTTTTTT
NA	TRBV6-1	TRBJ1-5	many	CASSEDTGTAEPQHF	TGTGCCAGCAGTGAAGATACAGGGACGGCGGAGCCCCAGCATTTT
NA	TRBV7-7	TRBJ2-3	NA	CASSLNLLGGTQYF	TGTGCCAGCAGCTTAAATCTACTTGGGGGTACGCAGTATTTT
TRBD1	TRBV6-2/TRBV6-3	TRBJ2-1	few	CASSTDRETSYNEQFF	TGTGCCAGCAGTACCGACAGGGAAACCTCCTACAATGAGCAGTTCTTC
TRBD1	TRBV10-3	TRBJ2-5	few	CAISDGTGRQETQYF	TGTGCCATCAGCGATGGGACAGGGAGGCAAGAGACCCAGTACTTC
TRBD2	TRBV5-1	TRBJ2-2	NA	CASSPPGTSAHTGELFF	TGCGCCAGCAGCCCACCCGGGACTAGCGCCCACACCGGGGAGCTGTTTTTT
TRBD2	TRBV28	TRBJ2-3	many	CASSPKTSGEPDTQYF	TGTGCCAGCAGTCCCAAAACTAGCGGGGAACCAGATACGCAGTATTTT
NA	TRBV4-1	TRBJ2-2	NA	CASSPRDKGIGGELFF	TGCGCCAGCAGCCCCCGGGACAAGGGGATTGGCGGGGAGCTGTTTTTT
NA	TRBV4-1	TRBJ2-1	few	CASSQRGREQFF	TGCGCCAGCAGCCAGAGGGGACGAGAGCAGTTCTTC
NA	TRBV24-1	TRBJ2-7	many	CATSDPTGNKPYEQYF	TGTGCCACCAGTGATCCGACAGGCAATAAACCCTACGAGCAGTACTTC
TRBD1	TRBV25-1	TRBJ1-5	many	CASTGTGDNQPQHF	TGTGCCAGCACCGGGACAGGAGATAATCAGCCCCAGCATTTT
NA	TRBV10-3	TRBJ2-7	few	CAISMTGPVAYEQYF	TGTGCCATCAGCATGACAGGCCCGGTGGCCTACGAGCAGTACTTC
TRBD2	TRBV5-1	TRBJ2-1	NA	CASSVPGLAGDNEQFF	TGCGCCAGCAGTGTGCCGGGACTAGCGGGGGACAATGAGCAGTTCTTC
TRBD1	TRBV7-2	TRBJ2-1	few	CASSADRGFYNEQFF	TGTGCCAGCAGCGCCGACAGGGGTTTCTACAATGAGCAGTTCTTC
NA	TRBV29-1	TRBJ1-1	many	CSVFLSDRPNTEAFF	TGCAGCGTTTTCCTTAGTGACAGACCCAACACTGAAGCTTTCTTT
NA	TRBV5-1	TRBJ2-4	many	CASSLATEGKNIQYF	TGCGCCAGCAGCTTGGCCACAGAAGGCAAAAACATTCAGTACTTC
TRBD2	TRBV20-1	TRBJ2-5	NA	CSARSGTSGGMTQYF	TGCAGTGCACGATCCGGGACTAGCGGGGGGATGACCCAGTACTTC
NA	TRBV7-9	TRBJ2-7	many	CASSNILGGEQYF	TGTGCCAGCAGCAATATCCTAGGCGGCGAGCAGTACTTC
TRBD1	TRBV18	TRBJ1-1	few	CASSRPKTGRTEAFF	TGTGCCAGCTCCCGACCAAAGACAGGGCGCACTGAAGCTTTCTTT
NA	TRBV7-2	TRBJ2-3	few	CASTQGTVTDTQYF	TGTGCCAGCACACAAGGGACTGTAACAGATACGCAGTATTTT
TRBD2	TRBV5-1	TRBJ2-3	NA	CASSQRASGTTDTQYF	TGCGCCAGCAGCCAGCGAGCTAGCGGGACCACAGATACGCAGTATTTT
NA	TRBV10-3	TRBJ2-7	few	CAITPGQTYEQYF	TGTGCCATCACCCCGGGACAAACCTACGAGCAGTACTTC
TRBD2	TRBV2	TRBJ2-1	few	CASSVRVAGGGEQFF	TGTGCCAGCAGTGTTAGGGTAGCGGGCGGCGGTGAGCAGTTCTTC
NA	TRBV5-1	TRBJ2-5	few	CASSLGSRTLGETQYF	TGCGCCAGCAGCCTGGGGTCTCGCACCCTCGGAGAGACCCAGTACTTC
NA	TRBV20-1	TRBJ2-1	NA	CSARDPGSLMNEQFF	TGCAGTGCTAGAGATCCCGGGAGCCTTATGAATGAGCAGTTCTTC
TRBD2	TRBV11-1	TRBJ2-7	NA	CASSLWTSFSYEQYF	TGTGCCAGCAGCCTCTGGACTAGCTTCTCCTACGAGCAGTACTTC
TRBD1	TRBV5-1	TRBJ2-2	few	CASSPTADRARNTGELFF	TGCGCCAGCAGCCCCACGGCGGACAGGGCCCGGAACACCGGGGAGCTGTTTTTT
TRBD1	TRBV7-8	TRBJ1-5	few	CASSPATGGVGQPQHF	TGTGCCAGCAGCCCAGCAACAGGGGGCGTAGGTCAGCCCCAGCATTTT